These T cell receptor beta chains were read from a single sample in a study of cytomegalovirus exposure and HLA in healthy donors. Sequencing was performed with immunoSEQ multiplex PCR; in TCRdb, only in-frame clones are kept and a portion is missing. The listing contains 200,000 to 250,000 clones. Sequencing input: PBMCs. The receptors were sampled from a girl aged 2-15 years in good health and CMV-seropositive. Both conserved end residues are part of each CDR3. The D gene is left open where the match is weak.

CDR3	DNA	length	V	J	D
CASRSTYTGELFF	TGTGCCAGCAGATCGACTTACACCGGGGAGCTGTTTTTT	13	TRBV25-1	TRBJ2-2	-
CASSPGLAGGGGTQYF	TGTGCTAGCAGCCCCGGACTAGCGGGAGGGGGGGGGACCCAGTACTTC	16	TRBV7-7	TRBJ2-5	TRBD2
CASRGGQGWGYTF	TGTGCCAGCAGAGGGGGACAGGGGTGGGGCTACACCTTC	13	TRBV27	TRBJ1-2	TRBD1
CASSRSGTREYEQYF	TGTGCCAGCAGTCGCTCCGGGACTAGGGAGTACGAGCAGTACTTC	15	TRBV6-5	TRBJ2-7	TRBD2
CASSLSDSGRATDTQYF	TGTGCCAGCAGCTTAAGTGATAGCGGGAGGGCCACAGATACGCAGTATTTT	17	TRBV7-9	TRBJ2-3	TRBD2
CASSSDRSSSYNEQFF	TGTGCCAGCAGCTCGGACAGGTCAAGCTCCTACAATGAGCAGTTCTTC	16	TRBV13	TRBJ2-1	TRBD1
CASSLAVRGGGGGTDTQYF	TGCGCCAGCAGCTTGGCCGTAAGGGGCGGTGGTGGAGGCACAGATACGCAGTATTTT	19	TRBV5-1	TRBJ2-3	-
CASSQVGQGIYNEQFF	TGTGCCAGCAGCCAAGTTGGACAGGGGATCTACAATGAGCAGTTCTTC	16	TRBV4-2	TRBJ2-1	TRBD1
CASSAPSGSSISYEQYF	TGCGCCAGCAGCGCCCCTAGCGGGAGCTCTATTTCCTACGAGCAGTACTTC	17	TRBV5-1	TRBJ2-7	TRBD2
CASSFFTGSSYEQYF	TGTGCCAGCAGCTTCTTTACAGGGTCCTCCTACGAGCAGTACTTC	15	TRBV5-8	TRBJ2-7	-
CASSQEVEGNQPQHF	TGCGCCAGCAGCCAAGAGGTTGAGGGAAATCAGCCCCAGCATTTT	15	TRBV4-1	TRBJ1-5	-
CASSFPPAATEAFF	TGTGCCAGCAGTTTCCCACCAGCGGCGACTGAAGCTTTCTTT	14	TRBV28	TRBJ1-1	-
CASSLGQATGELFF	TGCGCCAGCAGCCTGGGACAGGCTACCGGGGAGCTGTTTTTT	14	TRBV10-1	TRBJ2-2	TRBD1
CASSPQLAGVPRGNEQFF	TGTGCCAGCAGTCCGCAACTAGCGGGAGTTCCCCGCGGCAATGAGCAGTTCTTC	18	TRBV27	TRBJ2-1	TRBD2
CASSRGQNYGYTF	TGTGCCAGCAGCCGGGGACAGAACTATGGCTACACCTTC	13	TRBV14	TRBJ1-2	TRBD1
CASSEFELAGAEQYF	TGCGCCAGCAGTGAGTTCGAACTAGCGGGAGCCGAGCAGTACTTC	15	TRBV10-1	TRBJ2-7	TRBD2
CATSRDLAGGDNEQFF	TGTGCCACCAGCAGAGACCTAGCGGGAGGGGACAATGAGCAGTTCTTC	16	TRBV15	TRBJ2-1	TRBD2
CASSLTGDYEQYF	TGTGCCAGCAGTTTGACAGGGGACTACGAGCAGTACTTC	13	TRBV27	TRBJ2-7	TRBD1
CAISERTSVSRDEQYF	TGTGCCATCAGTGAACGGACTAGCGTGTCTCGGGACGAGCAGTACTTC	16	TRBV10-3	TRBJ2-7	TRBD2
CASTRDRAYEQYF	TGTGCCAGCACCCGGGACAGGGCCTACGAGCAGTACTTC	13	TRBV6-1	TRBJ2-7	TRBD1
CASVGVRGKTEAFF	TGTGCCAGCGTGGGTGTAAGGGGGAAAACTGAAGCTTTCTTT	14	TRBV27	TRBJ1-1	-
CASSRGRNTEAFF	TGTGCCAGCAGCAGGGGACGGAACACTGAAGCTTTCTTT	13	TRBV6-5	TRBJ1-1	-
CASSEQGYSEQFF	TGTGCCAGCAGCGAACAGGGTTATAGTGAGCAGTTCTTC	13	TRBV2	TRBJ2-1	-
CASSPGQAQFF	TGTGCCAGCAGCCCCGGACAGGCTCAGTTCTTC	11	TRBV7-9	TRBJ2-1	TRBD1
CASSLGRRGTEAFF	TGTGCCAGCAGTCTGGGGCGGCGCGGCACTGAAGCTTTCTTT	14	TRBV28	TRBJ1-1	-
CASSSTSSTPRYEQYF	TGTGCCAGCAGTTCGACTAGCTCAACCCCCCGGTACGAGCAGTACTTC	16	TRBV6-6	TRBJ2-7	TRBD2
CASSTILDYEQYF	TGTGCCAGCAGCACTATATTGGACTACGAGCAGTACTTC	13	TRBV28	TRBJ2-7	-
CAGYLGDREKLFF	TGTGCCGGCTACTTAGGGGATCGGGAAAAACTGTTTTTT	13	TRBV6-1	TRBJ1-4	-
CASSLAGAADTQYF	TGTGCCAGCAGCTTGGCCGGAGCCGCAGATACGCAGTATTTT	14	TRBV5-6	TRBJ2-3	-
CASSKTVLYEQYF	TGTGCCAGCAGTAAGACAGTTCTCTACGAGCAGTACTTC	13	TRBV6-5	TRBJ2-7	-
CASGPDAYEQYF	TGTGCCAGCGGGCCCGATGCCTACGAGCAGTACTTC	12	TRBV25-1	TRBJ2-7	-
CASSRDRVYEQYF	TGTGCCAGCAGTCGGGACAGGGTCTACGAGCAGTACTTC	13	TRBV6-1	TRBJ2-7	TRBD1